The 32 T cell receptor beta chains in this list originate from one sample, sequenced in a study of blood T cell repertoires in COVID-19. Here immunoSEQ multiplex PCR was the method, and the copy in TCRdb shows in-frame clones only, minus some. This sample has about 120,000 clones, with roughly 82% found just once. The material sequenced was peripheral blood. The receptor source for this set is a woman aged 55-70 years with acute or convalescent COVID-19.

The rearrangement joins TRBV30 to TRBJ1-4; 8 bases line up with TRBD1. The length of the CDR3 is 16 residues. Looked up from germline, CDR1 is GTSNPN and CDR2 is SVGIG (reference sequence). The V segment lost 4 bases and the J segment 7 bases; nucleotides outside the gene matches: 14. The CDR3 here is CAWNQVGRGLSEKLFF. DNA of the CDR3: TGTGCCTGGAACCAGGTGGGCAGGGGGCTTAGTGAAAAACTGTTTTTT.

This chain connects TRBV6-6 to TRBJ2-7; 8 nucleotides align to TRBD1. Germline loops: CDR1 MNHNY, CDR2 SVGAGI (reference sequence). The V gene end was trimmed by 9 bases and the J gene end by 0 bases; junction bases not matched to a gene: 4. This CDR3 has 13 residues. In DNA, the CDR3 is TGTGCCAGTGGACAGGGCAACTCCTACGAGCAGTACTTC. This gives the protein CASGQGNSYEQYF.

The chain recombines TRBV4-3 with TRBJ2-7; TRBD2 agrees at 8 bases. The CDR3 spans 21 residues. Germline lookup yields CDR1 LGHNA and CDR2 YSLEER. J gave up 1 base and V 0 bases, and 20 bases lay outside the gene matches. The CDR3 reads CASSQDLPTTGGRGASYEQYF. As DNA, the CDR3 is TGCGCCAGCAGCCAAGATTTGCCAACCACGGGAGGGAGGGGGGCTTCCTACGAGCAGTACTTC.

The chain carries TRBV19 and TRBJ2-3, with 9 bases matching TRBD2. The V and J ends lost 6 bases and 1 base, in that order; junction bases with no gene match: 5. The CDR3 consists of 15 residues. In germline, CDR1 is LNHDA, CDR2 SQIVND (reference sequence). CDR3 region: CASSRERGGTDTQYF. The CDR3 region has the DNA TGTGCCAGTAGCCGCGAGCGGGGGGGCACAGATACGCAGTATTTT.

The gene calls are TRBV10-1 and TRBJ1-5; TRBD1 is a possible D gene (5 bases). This CDR3 contains 16 residues. Germline lookup yields CDR1 WNHNN and CDR2 SYGVQD (reference sequence). Trimming removed 6 bases at V and 1 base at J, with 16 bases between. CDR3 in amino acids: CASSRGRGRSNQPQHF. The CDR3 DNA reads TGCGCCAGCAGCCGCGGGAGGGGTAGGAGCAATCAGCCCCAGCATTTT.

Notes on this clone: Mismatch with germline at one junction end may stem from a read error. This chain connects TRBV7-7 to TRBJ2-5; 7 nucleotides match TRBD1. The CDR3 runs to 15 residues. Germline V lookup: CDR1 SSHAT, CDR2 FNYEAQ (reference sequence). The DNA of the CDR3 is TGTGCTAGCAGCACCTCCCGGACAGGTTTGGAGACCCAGTACTTC. Translation: CASSTSRTGLETQYF.

The chain is built from TRBV5-4 and TRBJ1-2; perhaps TRBD1 as D (6 bases). This CDR3 is 14 amino acids long. The V gene's germline CDR1 is SGHNT and CDR2 YYREEE (reference sequence). V shed 2 bases and J shed 6 bases, with 14 bases lying between them. The CDR3 here is CASSFLQGADGYTF. CDR3 DNA: TGTGCCAGCAGCTTTCTACAGGGAGCGGATGGCTACACCTTC.

V gene TRBV6-2 or TRBV6-3 combines with J gene TRBJ1-2; 7 bases line up with TRBD1. CDR3 size: 13 residues. CDR1 and CDR2 from the germline V gene are MNHEY and SVGEGT. Trimming took 5 bases from V and 4 from J; bases not matched to a gene: 4. The CDR3 DNA reads as TGTGCCAGCAGTCAGGGACAGACCTATGGCTACACCTTC. Protein product: CASSQGQTYGYTF.

This clone was found many times. The V gene is TRBV14, the J gene TRBJ2-7; possibly TRBD1 for D (6 bases). The V and J ends lost 1 base and 6 bases respectively, with 13 bases between them. From germline, CDR1 is SGHDN and CDR2 FVKESK. The CDR3 runs to 14 residues. This CDR3 reads CASSQASGASEQYF. The CDR3, as DNA: TGTGCCAGCAGCCAAGCATCAGGGGCCTCCGAGCAGTACTTC.

V usage is TRBV4-1 and J usage is TRBJ1-1; D is uncertain. The V and J ends lost 6 bases and 2 bases respectively, with 13 bases between them. The CDR3 is 14 residues long. The germline gives CDR1 MGHRA, CDR2 YSYEKL. CDR3 protein: CASRGPLFNTEAFF. CDR3 in DNA: TGCGCCAGCAGGGGCCCCCTATTTAACACTGAAGCTTTCTTT.

The chain carries TRBV6-1 and TRBJ1-6, with D possibly being TRBD1 (5 bases). The length of the CDR3 is 15 residues. V was cut by 2 bases and J by 6 bases, with 11 bases left in between. From germline, CDR1 is MNHNS and CDR2 SASEGT. The CDR3: CASSEIQGTNSPLHF. As DNA, the CDR3 is TGTGCCAGCAGTGAAATTCAGGGTACTAATTCACCCCTCCACTTT.

This chain joins TRBV5-1 and TRBJ2-1, with 10 bases that match TRBD2. J gave up 9 bases and V 3 bases, and 9 bases lay outside the gene matches. From germline, CDR1 is SGHRS and CDR2 YFSETQ. The CDR3 loop spans 15 amino acids. This CDR3 reads CASSSTPSGGIEQFF. The CDR3 nucleotides read TGCGCCAGCAGCTCCACCCCTAGCGGGGGTATTGAGCAGTTCTTC.

The chain combines TRBV29-1 with TRBJ2-7, with a tentative D call TRBD1 (5 bases). The CDR3 covers 12 residues. Germline CDR1 is SQVTM and CDR2 is ANQGSEA. V dropped 3 bases and J dropped 6 bases, with 12 bases sitting between them. CDR3 coding DNA: TGCAGCGTTGACGGGCAGGGCGGCGAGCAGTACTTC. Translated, it gives CSVDGQGGEQYF.

The chain carries TRBV4-3 and TRBJ2-7, with a tentative D call TRBD1 (5 bases). This CDR3 spans 15 amino acids. From germline, CDR1 is LGHNA and CDR2 YSLEER. V shed 4 bases and J shed 2 bases, with 15 bases lying between them. The CDR3 here is CASSRGSGWAYEQYF. The CDR3 nucleotides read TGCGCCAGCAGCCGGGGCTCCGGCTGGGCCTACGAGCAGTACTTC.

This chain uses TRBV9 with TRBJ1-1; D remains ambiguous. CDR3 length: 14 residues. Germline lookup yields CDR1 SGDLS and CDR2 YYNGEE. Trimming removed 0 bases from V and 1 base from J, with 7 bases in between. CDR3 protein: CASSVDVRNTEAFF. In DNA, the CDR3 is TGTGCCAGCAGCGTAGACGTCAGGAACACTGAAGCTTTCTTT. Full variable domain (missing parts from reference TRBV9 and TRBJ1-1): DSGVTQTPKHLITATGQRVTLRCSPRSGDLSVYWYQQSLDQGLQFLIQYYNGEERAKGNILERFSAQQFPDLHSELNLSSLELGDSALYFCASSVDVRNTEAFFGQGTRLTVV.

The chain links TRBV5-4 to TRBJ2-3, with D perhaps TRBD1 (6 bases). The CDR3 is 18 amino acids. The V gene lost 1 base and the J gene lost 6 bases, with 24 bases spanning the gap. Germline loops: CDR1 SGHNT, CDR2 YYREEE (reference sequence). CDR3: CASSLSRGIGQVPDTQYF. The CDR3 nucleotides are TGTGCCAGCAGCTTGTCAAGGGGGATAGGGCAGGTACCCGATACGCAGTATTTT.

The V and J genes are TRBV18 and TRBJ2-7; 9 bases align to TRBD1. This CDR3 region has 15 residues. After removal of 5 bases from V and 6 bases from J, the junction contained 11 bases not matched to a gene. From germline, CDR1 is KGHSH and CDR2 LQKENI. CDR3 residues: CASSFSGTGLAEQYF. As DNA, the CDR3 is TGTGCCAGCTCATTCTCCGGGACAGGGTTGGCCGAGCAGTACTTC.

The chain carries TRBV11-2 and TRBJ2-1, with D perhaps TRBD1 (6 bases). The CDR3 consists of 14 residues. V dropped 2 bases and J dropped 8 bases, with 13 bases sitting between them. Germline CDR1 and CDR2: SGHAT and FQNNGV. The DNA of the CDR3 is TGTGCCAGCAGCTTATCCACAGGGTATCATGAGCAGTTCTTC. Translation gives CASSLSTGYHEQFF.

This clone has only a few counts. The CDR3 coding sequence is TGTGCCAGCAGCCCATTGACAGGGGATCAGCCCCAGCATTTT. Encoded protein: CASSPLTGDQPQHF. The V call is TRBV4-2, the J call TRBJ1-5; TRBD1 agrees at 8 bases. CDR3 length equals 14 residues. Germline assignment: CDR1 LGHNA and CDR2 YNFKEQ. V shed 4 bases, J shed 5 bases, and the junction held 4 bases outside the gene matches.

The gene calls are TRBV27 and TRBJ2-5, with TRBD1 as a possible D gene (5 bases). The length of the CDR3 is 13 residues. CDR1 is MNHEY and CDR2 is SMNVEV in the germline V gene (reference sequence). V shed 3 bases and J shed 3 bases, with 8 bases lying between them. CDR3 DNA: TGTGCCAGCAGTTTTTCCAGGGAAGAGACCCAGTACTTC. Residues: CASSFSREETQYF.

The rearrangement joins TRBV11-2 to TRBJ1-2; possible D gene TRBD1, 6 bases. Germline-derived CDR1 and CDR2 are SGHAT and FQNNGV. The CDR3 has 14 residues. V was cut by 5 bases and J by 2 bases, with 12 bases left in between. CDR3 sequence reads: CASSPIQGNYGYTF. The CDR3 DNA is TGTGCCAGCAGCCCAATTCAGGGGAACTATGGCTACACCTTC.

This chain joins TRBV28 and TRBJ1-4; no definite D call. The CDR3 is 15 residues long. The V gene lost 2 bases and the J gene lost 6 bases, with 13 bases spanning the gap. The V gene's germline CDR1 is MDHEN and CDR2 SYDVKM. CDR3 bases: TGTGCCAGCAGTTTACTTGGCGGAATGGATGAAAAACTGTTTTTT. This codes for CASSLLGGMDEKLFF.

V usage is TRBV25-1 and J usage is TRBJ1-1; no clear D. Per germline, CDR1 MGHDK and CDR2 SYGVNS. Deletions cut 4 bases from V and 4 bases from J, with 10 bases between. The CDR3 is 13 residues long. This chain's CDR3 is CASSVEGSTEAFF. DNA of the CDR3: TGTGCCAGCAGTGTGGAAGGGAGCACTGAAGCTTTCTTT.

The genes are TRBV4-1 and TRBJ2-7, with 9 bases fitting TRBD1. J lost 1 base, V lost 5 bases, and 12 bases had no gene match. This CDR3 region has 17 residues. Germline-derived CDR1 and CDR2 are MGHRA and YSYEKL. Here the CDR3 reads CASSKRIGTGSSYEQYF. Written as DNA, the CDR3 is TGCGCCAGCAGCAAAAGAATCGGGACAGGGAGTTCCTACGAGCAGTACTTC.

This chain joins TRBV15 and TRBJ1-6, with D hard to call. Germline-derived CDR1 and CDR2 are LNHNV and YYDKDF (reference sequence). V was clipped by 0 bases and J by 7 bases, with 10 bases between them. This CDR3 region has 15 residues. The CDR3 coding sequence is TGTGCCACCAGCAGAGACGGGGTAAACAATTCACCCCTCCACTTT. Translating it yields CATSRDGVNNSPLHF. Full variable domain (missing parts from reference TRBV15 and TRBJ1-6): DAMVIQNPRYQVTQFGKPVTLSCSQTLNHNVMYWYQQKSSQAPKLLFHYYDKDFNNEADTPDNFQSRRPNTSFCFLDIRSPGLGDTAMYLCATSRDGVNNSPLHFGNGTRLTVT.

This chain joins TRBV3-1 (or the pseudogene TRBV3-2) and TRBJ1-3; D is possibly TRBD1 (5 bases). Looked up from germline, CDR1 is LGHDT and CDR2 is YNNKEL (reference sequence). CDR3 length: 13 residues. V lost 4 bases, J lost 7 bases, and 11 bases lay in between. This CDR3 reads CASSPGLGNTIYF. As DNA, the CDR3 is TGTGCCAGCAGCCCGGGACTGGGGAACACCATATATTTT.

The chain is built from TRBV9 and TRBJ2-3; D gene uncertain. This CDR3 is 15 amino acids long. Per germline, CDR1 SGDLS and CDR2 YYNGEE. V lost 2 bases and J 0 bases, leaving 10 bases between the germline ends. The CDR3 loop is CASSVTSSSTDTQYF. The CDR3, as DNA: TGTGCCAGCAGCGTGACATCCTCGAGCACAGATACGCAGTATTTT.

The chain combines TRBV30 with TRBJ1-6, with D uncertain. Germline V gives CDR1 GTSNPN, CDR2 SVGIG (reference sequence). This CDR3 is built from 13 residues. The V end was cut by 3 bases, the J end by 4 bases, with 7 bases between. This chain's CDR3 is CAWSVQYNSPLHF. In DNA form, the CDR3 reads TGTGCCTGGAGCGTACAGTATAATTCACCCCTCCACTTT.

Concerning this clone itself: Different DNA sequences within this sample yield the same CDR3. J is TRBJ1-2 and V is TRBV2; D is ambiguous. Trimming left V 4 bases short and J 2 bases short, with 5 bases between. Germline V gene sequence: CDR1 SNHLY, CDR2 FYNNEI. The CDR3 runs 12 residues. The CDR3 region is CASSAENYGYTF. In nucleotides, the CDR3 is TGTGCCAGCAGTGCGGAGAACTATGGCTACACCTTC.

This clone showed up just a few times. The chain uses TRBV3-1 (or the pseudogene TRBV3-2) and TRBJ2-3; 7 nucleotides align to TRBD2. Trimming removed 4 bases from V and 3 bases from J; junction bases left unmatched: 7. The CDR3 contains 15 residues. Germline V gene sequence: CDR1 LGHDT, CDR2 YNNKEL (reference sequence). The CDR3 reads CASSRRAGRTDTQYF. The CDR3 nucleotides read TGTGCCAGCAGCCGGCGAGCGGGGAGAACAGATACGCAGTATTTT.

The V and J genes are TRBV7-9 and TRBJ1-6, with D perhaps TRBD1 (6 bases). Germline CDR1 SEHNR, CDR2 FQNEAQ (reference sequence). This CDR3 is built from 15 residues. The V and J ends lost 5 bases and 7 bases respectively, with 15 bases between them. The CDR3 sequence: CASSPNRVQNSPLHF. In nucleotides, the CDR3 is TGTGCCAGCAGCCCCAACAGGGTACAAAATTCACCCCTCCACTTT. Full variable domain (remainder filled in from reference TRBV7-9 and TRBJ1-6): DTGVSQNPRHKITKRGQNVTFRCDPISEHNRLYWYRQTLGQGPEFLTYFQNEAQLEKSRLLSDRFSAERPKGSFSTLEIQRTEQGDSAMYLCASSPNRVQNSPLHFGNGTRLTVT.

The chain joins TRBV5-4 to TRBJ1-1; D is unclear. The V and J ends lost 2 bases and 6 bases respectively, with 14 bases between them. From germline, CDR1 is SGHNT and CDR2 YYREEE (reference sequence). This CDR3 has 14 residues. This CDR3 is CASSFRTREAEAFF. CDR3 DNA: TGTGCCAGCAGCTTTAGGACCCGGGAGGCTGAAGCTTTCTTT.